This T cell receptor (beta chain) was sequenced in a study of cytomegalovirus exposure and HLA in healthy donors. In the case of this clone: Its antigen is not identified.

Study-level results: In a later analysis, compared with equally common non-associated chains, HLA-associated beta chains were more expanded.

Vbeta (60) and Jbeta (13) primers were used in the PCR. Clones were sequenced by immunoSEQ multiplex PCR, and TCRdb holds only the in-frame ones, with some missing. The sample includes roughly 90,000 clones, about 82% of them seen just once. Between the trimmed V and J ends, which lost 3 bases and 8 bases, there was a span of 22 bases. CDR1 and CDR2 (germline): SGHTA, FQGNSA. The CDR3 covers 16 residues. Samples came from healthy bone marrow donors. The source material was PBMCs. The chain recombines TRBV7-2 with TRBJ1-2; tentative D call: TRBD1 (6 bases). This sequence originates from a man younger than 40 in good health and CMV-seronegative. CDR3 region: CASSFTTFQGSEGYTF. CDR3 sequence (DNA): TGTGCCAGCAGCTTTACAACGTTCCAGGGGTCGGAGGGCTACACCTTC. The variable domain in full, with the rest retrieved from reference TRBV7-2 and TRBJ1-2, is GAGVSQSPSNKVTEKGKDVELRCDPISGHTALYWYRQSLGQGLEFLIYFQGNSAPDKSGLPSDRFSAERTGGSVSTLTIQRTQQEDSAVYLCASSFTTFQGSEGYTFGSGTRLTVV.